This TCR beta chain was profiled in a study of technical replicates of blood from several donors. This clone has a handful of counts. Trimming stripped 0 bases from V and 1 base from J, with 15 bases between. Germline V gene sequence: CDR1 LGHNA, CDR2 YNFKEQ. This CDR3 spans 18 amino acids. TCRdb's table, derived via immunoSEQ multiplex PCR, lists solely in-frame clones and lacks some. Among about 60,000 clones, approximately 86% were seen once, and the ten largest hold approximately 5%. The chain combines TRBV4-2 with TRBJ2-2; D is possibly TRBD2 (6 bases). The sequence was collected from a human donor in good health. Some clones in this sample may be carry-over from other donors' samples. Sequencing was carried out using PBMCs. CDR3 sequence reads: CASSQDQWASENTGELFF. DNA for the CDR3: TGTGCCAGCAGCCAAGATCAGTGGGCTAGCGAGAACACCGGGGAGCTGTTTTTT.